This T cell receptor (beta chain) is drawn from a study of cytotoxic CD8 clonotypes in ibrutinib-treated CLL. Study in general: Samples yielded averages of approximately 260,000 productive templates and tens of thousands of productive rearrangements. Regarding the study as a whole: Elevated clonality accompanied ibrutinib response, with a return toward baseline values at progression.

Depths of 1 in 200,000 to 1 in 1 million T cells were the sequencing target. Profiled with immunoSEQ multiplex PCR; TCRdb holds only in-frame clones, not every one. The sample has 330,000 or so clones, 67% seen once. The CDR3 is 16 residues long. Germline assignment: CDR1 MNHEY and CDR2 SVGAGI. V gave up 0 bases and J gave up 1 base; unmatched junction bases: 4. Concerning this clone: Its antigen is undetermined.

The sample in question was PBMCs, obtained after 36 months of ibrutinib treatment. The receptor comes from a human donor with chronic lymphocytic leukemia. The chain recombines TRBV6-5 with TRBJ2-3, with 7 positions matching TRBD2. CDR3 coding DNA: TGTGCCAGCAGTTACTCGGGCGGGAGCGGCACAGATACGCAGTATTTT. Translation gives CASSYSGGSGTDTQYF.